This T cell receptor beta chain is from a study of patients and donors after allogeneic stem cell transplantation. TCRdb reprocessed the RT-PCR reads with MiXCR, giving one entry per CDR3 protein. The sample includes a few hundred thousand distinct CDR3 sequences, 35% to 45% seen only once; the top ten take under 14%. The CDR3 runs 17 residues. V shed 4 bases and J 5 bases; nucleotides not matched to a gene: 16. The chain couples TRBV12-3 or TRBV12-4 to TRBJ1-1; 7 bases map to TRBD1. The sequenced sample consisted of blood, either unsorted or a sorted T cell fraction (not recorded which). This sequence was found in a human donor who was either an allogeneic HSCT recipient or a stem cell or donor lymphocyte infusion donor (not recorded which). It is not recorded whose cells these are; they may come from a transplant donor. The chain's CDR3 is CASSYGGGLVVSTEAFF. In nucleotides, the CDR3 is TGTGCCAGCAGTTATGGAGGGGGCCTGGTAGTGAGTACTGAAGCTTTCTTT.